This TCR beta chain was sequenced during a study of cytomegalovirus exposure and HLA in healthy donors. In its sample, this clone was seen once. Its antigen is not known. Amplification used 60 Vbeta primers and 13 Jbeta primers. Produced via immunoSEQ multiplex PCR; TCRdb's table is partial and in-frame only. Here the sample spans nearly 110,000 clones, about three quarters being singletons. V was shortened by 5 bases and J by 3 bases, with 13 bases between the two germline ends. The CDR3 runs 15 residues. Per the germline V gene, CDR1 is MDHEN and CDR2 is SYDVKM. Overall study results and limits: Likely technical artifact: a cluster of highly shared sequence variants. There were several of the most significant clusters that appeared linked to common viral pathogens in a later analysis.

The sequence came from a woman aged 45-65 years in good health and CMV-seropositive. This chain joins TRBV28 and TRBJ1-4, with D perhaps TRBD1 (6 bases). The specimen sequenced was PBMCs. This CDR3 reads CASSHGGPPNEKLFF. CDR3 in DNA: TGTGCCAGCAGTCACGGGGGGCCCCCTAATGAAAAACTGTTTTTT.